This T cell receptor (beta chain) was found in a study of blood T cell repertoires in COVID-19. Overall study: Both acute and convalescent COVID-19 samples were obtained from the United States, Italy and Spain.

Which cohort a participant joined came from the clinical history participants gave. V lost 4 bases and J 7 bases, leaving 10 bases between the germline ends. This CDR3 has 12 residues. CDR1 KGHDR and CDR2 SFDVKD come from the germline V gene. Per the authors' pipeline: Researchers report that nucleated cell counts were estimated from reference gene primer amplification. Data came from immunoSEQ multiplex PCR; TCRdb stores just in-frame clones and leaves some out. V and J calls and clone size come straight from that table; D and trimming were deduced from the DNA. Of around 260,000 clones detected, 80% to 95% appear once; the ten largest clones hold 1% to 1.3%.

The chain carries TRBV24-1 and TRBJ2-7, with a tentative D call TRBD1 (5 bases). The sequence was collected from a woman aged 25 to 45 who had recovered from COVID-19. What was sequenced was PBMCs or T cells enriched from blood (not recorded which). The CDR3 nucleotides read TGTGCCACCAGTGACCGGACACGTGAGCAGTACTTC. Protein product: CATSDRTREQYF.